Below are 29 T cell receptor beta chains sequenced from a single sample in a study of OX40 agonist ivuxolimab in advanced cancers. Method: immunoSEQ multiplex PCR; TCRdb's copy keeps in-frame clones and lacks some. The data hold around 14,000 clones, with approximately 90% observed a single time. This material consisted of CD4+ or CD8+ T cells sorted from blood, taken in a trial of the OX40 agonist ivuxolimab. All receptors derive from an adult with an advanced solid tumor such as melanoma, head and neck, liver or kidney cancer.

The V gene is TRBV27, the J gene TRBJ1-2, with 7 positions matching TRBD1. The CDR3 is 13 residues long. Germline CDR1 is MNHEY and CDR2 is SMNVEV (reference sequence). Unmatched junction bases numbered 5, after V lost 2 bases and J lost 8 bases. This CDR3 is CASSLTGQHGYTF. In nucleotides, the CDR3 is TGTGCCAGCAGTTTAACGGGACAGCACGGCTACACCTTC.

The chain is built from TRBV10-2 and TRBJ1-1, with D possibly matching TRBD1 (6 bases). V was pared by 5 bases and J by 8 bases, with 12 bases between. CDR1 and CDR2 from the germline V gene are WSHSY and SAAADI. CDR3 length: 12 amino acids. CDR3 DNA: TGCGCCAGCAGTTTTATACAGGGAGAAGCTTTCTTT. Its translation is CASSFIQGEAFF.

The V call is TRBV7-8, the J call TRBJ2-4; D call uncertain. This CDR3 is built from 16 residues. With 2 bases removed from V and 0 bases from J, the gap between germline ends came to 11 bases. Looked up from germline, CDR1 is SGHVS and CDR2 is FQNEAQ. CDR3 coding DNA: TGTGCCAGCAGCTTACCTCCGGTGTCAGCCAAAAACATTCAGTACTTC. It codes for CASSLPPVSAKNIQYF.

The J gene is TRBJ2-4, the V gene TRBV29-1; D remains unclear. Germline CDR1 is SQVTM and CDR2 is ANQGSEA. The CDR3 length is 13 residues. The V gene lost 4 bases and the J gene lost 3 bases, with 10 bases spanning the gap. Here the CDR3 DNA reads TGCAGCGTTGGTAGGGATCTCAAAAACATTCAGTACTTC. Its translation is CSVGRDLKNIQYF.

The V gene is TRBV7-2, the J gene TRBJ2-7; 9 bases are a match to TRBD1. Germline trimming cut 8 bases from V and 3 bases from J; bases unmatched to any gene: 5. The length of the CDR3 is 13 residues. The germline V gene has CDR1 SGHTA and CDR2 FQGNSA. The DNA for the CDR3 is TGTGCCAGCTCCGGGACAGGGCTCTACGAGCAGTACTTC. Encoded protein: CASSGTGLYEQYF.

The CDR3 region is CASGPEGPDYGYTF. CDR3 nucleotide sequence: TGTGCTAGTGGTCCCGAGGGACCGGACTATGGCTACACCTTC. The gene calls are TRBV12-5 and TRBJ1-2; the D gene is possibly TRBD1 (5 bases). V lost 5 bases and J 3 bases, leaving 13 bases between the germline ends. From germline, CDR1 is LGHNT and CDR2 FRNRAP. The CDR3 length is 14 residues.

The chain uses TRBV18 and TRBJ2-7; D is tentatively TRBD1 or TRBD2 (5 bases each). CDR1 is KGHSH and CDR2 is LQKENI in the germline V gene. This CDR3 is built from 12 residues. V gave up 2 bases and J gave up 5 bases, with 7 bases separating them. As DNA, the CDR3 is TGTGCCAGCTCACCAAGGGACGACGAGCAGTACTTC. It codes for CASSPRDDEQYF.

The gene calls are TRBV29-1 and TRBJ1-5, with 8 bases matching TRBD1. Germline CDR1 and CDR2: SQVTM and ANQGSEA. Trimming removed 4 bases from V and 2 bases from J; junction bases left unmatched: 1. The CDR3 has 13 amino acids. The CDR3 spells CSVATGGNQPQHF. The DNA for the CDR3 is TGCAGCGTTGCGACAGGGGGCAATCAGCCCCAGCATTTT.

This chain uses TRBV18 with TRBJ2-7; maybe TRBD1 (6 bases). Germline CDR1 and CDR2: KGHSH and LQKENI. V was clipped by 3 bases and J by 7 bases, with 10 bases between them. The CDR3 has 12 amino acids. CDR3 region: CASSPSQGEQYF. The CDR3 DNA follows: TGTGCCAGCTCACCCTCCCAGGGGGAGCAGTACTTC.

The chain employs TRBV7-2 and TRBJ2-1; D gene unclear. CDR1 is SGHTA and CDR2 is FQGNSA in the germline V gene. The CDR3 is made up of 15 amino acids. Trimming took off 1 base at V and 12 bases at J, with 19 bases between the two ends. In nucleotides, the CDR3 is TGTGCCAGCAGCTTAGTGACTTCGGACCCTAGAGGGCAGTTCTTC. Amino acid sequence: CASSLVTSDPRGQFF.

The J gene is TRBJ1-3, the V gene TRBV7-8; D might be TRBD1 (5 bases). The CDR3 has 17 residues. V dropped 1 base and J dropped 0 bases, with 13 bases sitting between them. Germline V lookup: CDR1 SGHVS, CDR2 FQNEAQ. As DNA, the CDR3 is TGTGCCAGCAGCTTAGGAGGTTGGGGCTACTCTGGAAACACCATATATTTT. This encodes CASSLGGWGYSGNTIYF.

V gene TRBV5-6 combines with J gene TRBJ1-5; D is undetermined. This CDR3 region has 15 residues. Per the germline V gene, CDR1 is SGHDT and CDR2 is YYEEEE. Trimming stripped 0 bases from V and 0 bases from J, with 7 bases between. CDR3 residues: CASSLEAASNQPQHF. CDR3 in DNA: TGTGCCAGCAGCTTGGAGGCAGCTAGCAATCAGCCCCAGCATTTT. The full variable domain, rest sourced from reference TRBV5-6 and TRBJ1-5, is DAGVTQSPTHLIKTRGQQVTLRCSPKSGHDTVSWYQQALGQGPQFIFQYYEEEERQRGNFPDRFSGHQFPNYSSELNVNALLLGDSALYLCASSLEAASNQPQHFGDGTRLSIL.

The rearrangement uses TRBV6-1 and TRBJ1-4, with D possibly being TRBD1 (5 bases). The CDR3 loop spans 17 amino acids. V gave up 4 bases and J gave up 3 bases, with 18 bases separating them. Germline V gene lookup returns CDR1 MNHNS and CDR2 SASEGT. The CDR3 reads CASSGGTLSLANEKLFF. DNA of the CDR3: TGTGCCAGCAGTGGGGGGACTTTAAGTCTAGCTAATGAAAAACTGTTTTTT.

The chain combines TRBV30 with TRBJ2-3; 10 bases agree with TRBD1. The CDR3 contains 16 residues. Per germline, CDR1 GTSNPN and CDR2 SVGIG (reference sequence). V lost 3 bases to trimming and J lost 0 bases; unmatched junction nucleotides: 6. The DNA for the CDR3 is TGTGCCTGGAGGGGAATGGGACAGGGGAGCACAGATACGCAGTATTTT. Translated, it gives CAWRGMGQGSTDTQYF.

The J gene is TRBJ1-1, the V gene TRBV19, with D tentatively TRBD1 (5 bases). Germline CDR1 is LNHDA and CDR2 is SQIVND (reference sequence). The CDR3 has 14 residues. The germline V and J ends were trimmed by 4 bases and 5 bases, with 14 bases remaining between them. CDR3 amino acids: CASSKSQGRTEAFF. CDR3 nucleotide sequence: TGTGCCAGTAGTAAGAGTCAGGGTAGGACTGAAGCTTTCTTT.

The chain uses TRBV25-1 and TRBJ1-2; D may be TRBD1 (6 bases). Germline assignment: CDR1 MGHDK and CDR2 SYGVNS. The CDR3 extends over 14 amino acids. The V gene lost 6 bases and the J gene lost 3 bases, with 14 bases spanning the gap. Here the CDR3 reads CASSLPGDHYGYTF. DNA for the CDR3: TGTGCCAGCAGCCTCCCAGGGGATCACTATGGCTACACCTTC.

The chain links TRBV30 to TRBJ2-3; tentative D call: TRBD2 (6 bases). Looked up from germline, CDR1 is GTSNPN and CDR2 is SVGIG (reference sequence). The V end lost 2 bases, the J end lost 6 bases, and 9 bases lay between the germline ends. The CDR3 sequence is 12 residues long. Here the CDR3 reads CAWSWEVDTQYF. The CDR3 DNA follows: TGTGCCTGGAGTTGGGAGGTGGATACGCAGTATTTT.

The chain is built from TRBV6-6 and TRBJ2-6; 7 positions agree with TRBD1. Per the germline V gene, CDR1 is MNHNY and CDR2 is SVGAGI (reference sequence). CDR3 length equals 16 residues. Losses at the gene ends were 5 bases for V and 0 bases for J; bases not matched to a gene: 4. CDR3 protein: CASSRDRHSGANVLTF. CDR3 in DNA: TGTGCCAGCAGTAGGGACAGACACTCTGGGGCCAACGTCCTGACTTTC.

The chain couples TRBV27 to TRBJ2-1; 14 bases fit TRBD2. CDR1 is MNHEY and CDR2 is SMNVEV in the germline V gene (reference sequence). V shed 4 bases and J 12 bases; nucleotides not matched to a gene: 8. The CDR3 contains 15 residues. As DNA, the CDR3 is TGTGCCAGCAGTTCCCTGACTAGCGGGGGGGCTCGGCAGTTCTTC. Its protein is CASSSLTSGGARQFF.

The chain has TRBV10-3 and TRBJ2-7, with D possibly being TRBD1 or TRBD2 (6 bases each). Germline assignment: CDR1 ENHRY and CDR2 SYGVKD. V dropped 3 bases and J dropped 2 bases, with 11 bases sitting between them. The CDR3 totals 14 residues. The CDR3 sequence: CAISDKGGTYEQYF. In DNA form, the CDR3 reads TGTGCCATCAGTGACAAGGGGGGAACCTACGAGCAGTACTTC.

This clone has just a few counts. The rearrangement links TRBV5-1 to TRBJ1-1, with D unresolved. Germline V lookup: CDR1 SGHRS, CDR2 YFSETQ. V was pared by 5 bases and J by 5 bases, with 13 bases between. The CDR3 has 13 amino acids. CDR3 bases: TGCGCCAGCAGTTCAGGTTCCCGGACTGAAGCTTTCTTT. Translation: CASSSGSRTEAFF.

V is TRBV6-5 and J is TRBJ2-7; 9 positions match TRBD2. J was trimmed by 6 bases and V by 3 bases; bases with no gene match: 9. The CDR3 loop spans 15 amino acids. From germline, CDR1 is MNHEY and CDR2 SVGAGI. DNA for the CDR3: TGTGCCAGCAGTTATGGGGGGCGGGGGGGGCGCGAGCAGTACTTC. This translates into CASSYGGRGGREQYF.

The V gene is TRBV5-1, the J gene TRBJ1-1; 7 positions match TRBD1. Germline CDR1 and CDR2: SGHRS and YFSETQ. V lost 6 bases and J lost 4; bases outside the gene matches: 9. This CDR3 region has 14 residues. The DNA for the CDR3 is TGCGCCAGCACCCTGGACAGGACTGCCACTGAAGCTTTCTTT. Its protein product is CASTLDRTATEAFF.

The rearrangement joins TRBV7-2 to TRBJ2-7, with 10 bases identical to TRBD2. V trimming: 3 bases; J trimming: 3 bases; junction bases outside the gene matches: 2. The CDR3 contains 14 residues. Germline CDR1 SGHTA, CDR2 FQGNSA. CDR3: CASSLASGGYEQYF. The DNA of the CDR3 is TGTGCCAGCAGCTTGGCTAGCGGGGGCTACGAGCAGTACTTC.

This sequence joins TRBV6-5 and TRBJ1-1; D not certain. Trimming stripped 6 bases from V and 4 bases from J, with 12 bases between. The CDR3 sequence is 13 residues long. Germline CDR1 and CDR2: MNHEY and SVGAGI. The chain's CDR3 is CASRKEASTEAFF. CDR3 DNA: TGTGCCAGCAGGAAAGAGGCCTCCACTGAAGCTTTCTTT.

This clone was picked up one time. The chain carries TRBV4-2 and TRBJ1-2; D remains ambiguous. Trimming stripped 4 bases from V and 4 bases from J, with 16 bases between. The CDR3 sequence is 15 residues long. CDR1 is LGHNA, CDR2 YNFKEQ, per germline. CDR3 nucleotide sequence: TGTGCCAGCAGCCCAAGAGTCCCGCTCAGCTATGGCTACACCTTC. Translation: CASSPRVPLSYGYTF.

The chain uses TRBV7-2 and TRBJ2-6; D assignment may be TRBD1 or TRBD2 (6 bases each). Germline V CDR1 and CDR2: SGHTA, FQGNSA. The CDR3 loop spans 15 amino acids. Trimming pared 7 bases from V and 0 bases from J, leaving 10 bases between. CDR3: CASTGGLSGANVLTF. The DNA of the CDR3 is TGTGCCAGCACCGGGGGCCTCTCTGGGGCCAACGTCCTGACTTTC.

This clone was detected once. V gene TRBV18 combines with J gene TRBJ1-1; no definite D call. The CDR3 spans 14 residues. From germline, CDR1 is KGHSH and CDR2 LQKENI. V was clipped by 6 bases and J by 2 bases, with 13 bases between them. The CDR3 sequence: CASSPDGINTEAFF. In nucleotides, the CDR3 is TGTGCCAGCTCCCCAGATGGGATCAACACTGAAGCTTTCTTT. Filled out from reference TRBV18 and TRBJ1-1, the complete variable domain reads NAGVMQNPRHLVRRRGQEARLRCSPMKGHSHVYWYRQLPEEGLKFMVYLQKENIIDESGMPKERFSAEFPKEGPSILRIQQVVRGDSAAYFCASSPDGINTEAFFGQGTRLTVV.

This clone counts as large (0.1 to 1%). V usage is TRBV5-4 and J usage is TRBJ2-3; D possibly matches TRBD1 or TRBD2 (5 bases each). Germline values: CDR1 SGHNT, CDR2 YYREEE (reference sequence). The CDR3 loop spans 13 amino acids. The V and J ends lost 1 base and 13 bases respectively, with 16 bases between them. The CDR3 sequence: CASSLSSLGDKYF. For the CDR3, the DNA is TGTGCCAGCAGCTTGTCCAGTTTGGGGGATAAGTATTTT.